The present T cell receptor beta chain was sequenced within a study of tumor and adjacent non-tumor tissue in lung cancer. Study information: Patients comprised 12 adenocarcinoma, a couple of squamous cell carcinoma and 1 small cell lung cancer.

The library came from three nested PCR rounds adapted from ARM-PCR protocols. Each CDR3 protein is one row after TCRdb ran MiXCR on the multiplex PCR reads. In the table there are approximately 79,000 distinct CDR3 sequences, approximately 72% of which are singletons. This sample's RNA came from whole unsorted tissue. Donors were chemotherapy-naive, newly diagnosed lung cancer surgical patients in China, August–late 2014. This TCR was sampled from a woman aged 40-49 years with non-small cell lung cancer. The sequenced material came from lung tumor tissue.

The CDR3 loop is CVNSMTGVEMRETQYF. In DNA form, the CDR3 reads TGTGTCAACAGTATGACAGGGGTAGAGATGCGAGAGACCCAGTACTTC. This chain connects TRBV6-5 to TRBJ2-5; 8 positions match TRBD1. This CDR3 has 16 amino acids. In germline, CDR1 is MNHEY, CDR2 SVGAGI.